This entry describes one TCR beta chain. Its antigen remains unknown. The entry originates in a study of T-cell memory formation after mild COVID-19. Across the study: TCR clustering was largely donor specific.

A single record per CDR3 protein comes from TCRdb applying MiXCR to the 5' RACE reads. The sample has tens of thousands of distinct CDR3 sequences, 25% seen once; the top ten hold around 40%. Overall study results and limits: CD4/CD8 balance characterized clones contracting day 15 to 85, and CD4+ skew characterized later expanders.

Material for sequencing was PBMCs or a T cell subset sorted from them (not recorded which). The sequence came from a man aged 18-30 years who had mild COVID-19 (a few samples of this study predate the infection). Cell type and time point are not known.

The CDR3 spells CASRKGDASIGSSYNEQFF. The CDR3 nucleotides read TGTGCCAGCAGAAAAGGGGACGCCTCAATAGGAAGCTCCTACAATGAGCAGTTCTTC. This chain connects TRBV4-2 to TRBJ2-1; D is tentatively TRBD1 or TRBD2 (5 bases each). The V end was cut by 6 bases, the J end by 0 bases, with 24 bases between. The CDR3 has 19 amino acids. Looked up from germline, CDR1 is LGHNA and CDR2 is YNFKEQ.